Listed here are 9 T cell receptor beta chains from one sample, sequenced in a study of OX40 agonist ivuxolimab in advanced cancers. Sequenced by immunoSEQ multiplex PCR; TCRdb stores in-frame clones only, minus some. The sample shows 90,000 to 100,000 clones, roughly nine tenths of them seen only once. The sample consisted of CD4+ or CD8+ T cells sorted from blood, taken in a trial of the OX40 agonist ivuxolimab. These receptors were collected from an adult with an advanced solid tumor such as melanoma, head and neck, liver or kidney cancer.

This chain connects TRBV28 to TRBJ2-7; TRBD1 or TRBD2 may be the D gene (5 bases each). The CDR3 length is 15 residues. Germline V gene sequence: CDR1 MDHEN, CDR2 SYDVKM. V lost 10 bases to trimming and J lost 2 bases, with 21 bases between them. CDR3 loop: CAINPGTNRPYEQYF. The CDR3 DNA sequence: TGTGCCATTAACCCGGGGACCAACCGCCCCTACGAGCAGTACTTC. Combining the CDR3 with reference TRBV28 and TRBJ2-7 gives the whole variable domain DVKVTQSSRYLVKRTGEKVFLECVQDMDHENMFWYRQDPGLGLRLIYFSYDVKMKEKGDIPEGYSVSREKKERFSLILESASTNQTSMYLCAINPGTNRPYEQYFGPGTRLTVT.

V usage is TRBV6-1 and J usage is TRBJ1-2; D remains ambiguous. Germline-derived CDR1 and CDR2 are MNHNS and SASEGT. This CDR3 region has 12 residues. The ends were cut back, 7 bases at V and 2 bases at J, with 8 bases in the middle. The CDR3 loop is CASNPANYGYTF. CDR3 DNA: TGTGCCAGCAACCCAGCCAACTATGGCTACACCTTC.

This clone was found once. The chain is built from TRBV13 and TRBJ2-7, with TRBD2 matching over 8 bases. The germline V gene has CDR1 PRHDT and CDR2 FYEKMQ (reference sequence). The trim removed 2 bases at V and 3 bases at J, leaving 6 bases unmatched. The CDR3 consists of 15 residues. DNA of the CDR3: TGTGCCAGCAGCTTAAAAGCGGGAGTTAACTACGAGCAGTACTTC. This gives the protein CASSLKAGVNYEQYF.

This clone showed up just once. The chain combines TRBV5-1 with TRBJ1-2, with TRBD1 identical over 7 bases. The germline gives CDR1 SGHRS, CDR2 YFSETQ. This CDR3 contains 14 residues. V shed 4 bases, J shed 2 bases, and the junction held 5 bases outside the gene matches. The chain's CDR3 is CASSMTGTNYGYTF. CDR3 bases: TGCGCCAGCAGCATGACAGGGACCAACTATGGCTACACCTTC.

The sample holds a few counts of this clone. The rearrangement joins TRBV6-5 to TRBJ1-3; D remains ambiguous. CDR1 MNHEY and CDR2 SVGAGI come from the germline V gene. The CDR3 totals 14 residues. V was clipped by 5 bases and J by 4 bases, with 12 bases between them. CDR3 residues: CASSPQGRGNTIYF. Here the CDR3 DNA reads TGTGCCAGCAGTCCTCAAGGGAGGGGAAACACCATATATTTT.

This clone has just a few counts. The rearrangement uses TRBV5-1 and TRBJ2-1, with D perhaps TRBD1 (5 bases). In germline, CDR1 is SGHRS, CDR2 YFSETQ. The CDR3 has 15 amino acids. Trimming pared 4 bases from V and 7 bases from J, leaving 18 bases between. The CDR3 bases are TGCGCCAGCAGCGAAACAGGTGTTTTGGGAAATGAGCAGTTCTTC. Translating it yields CASSETGVLGNEQFF. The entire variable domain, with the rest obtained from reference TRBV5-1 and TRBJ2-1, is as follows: KAGVTQTPRYLIKTRGQQVTLSCSPISGHRSVSWYQQTPGQGLQFLFEYFSETQRNKGNFPGRFSGRQFSNSRSEMNVSTLELGDSALYLCASSETGVLGNEQFFGPGTRLTVL.

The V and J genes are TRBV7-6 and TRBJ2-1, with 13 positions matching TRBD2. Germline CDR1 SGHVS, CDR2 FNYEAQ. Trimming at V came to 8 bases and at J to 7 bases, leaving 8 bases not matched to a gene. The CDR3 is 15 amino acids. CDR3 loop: CASSRTSGSKNEQFF. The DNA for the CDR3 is TGTGCCAGCTCGCGGACTAGCGGGAGTAAGAATGAGCAGTTCTTC.

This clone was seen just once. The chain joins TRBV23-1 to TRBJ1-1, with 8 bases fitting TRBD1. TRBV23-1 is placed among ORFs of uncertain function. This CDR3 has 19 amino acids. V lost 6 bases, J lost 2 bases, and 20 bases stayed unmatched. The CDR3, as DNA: TGCGCCAGCAGCCAAATCCCCCGGACAGGGCCGGTGGATAACACTGAAGCTTTCTTT. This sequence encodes CASSQIPRTGPVDNTEAFF.

This CDR3 reads CASIRRLAGDTDTQYF. The CDR3 region has the DNA TGTGCCAGCATTCGACGACTAGCGGGAGATACAGATACGCAGTATTTT. V usage is TRBV2 and J usage is TRBJ2-3; 12 bases are shared with TRBD2. V gave up 7 bases and J gave up 3 bases; unmatched junction bases: 8. The CDR3 runs to 16 residues. Germline CDR1 SNHLY, CDR2 FYNNEI.